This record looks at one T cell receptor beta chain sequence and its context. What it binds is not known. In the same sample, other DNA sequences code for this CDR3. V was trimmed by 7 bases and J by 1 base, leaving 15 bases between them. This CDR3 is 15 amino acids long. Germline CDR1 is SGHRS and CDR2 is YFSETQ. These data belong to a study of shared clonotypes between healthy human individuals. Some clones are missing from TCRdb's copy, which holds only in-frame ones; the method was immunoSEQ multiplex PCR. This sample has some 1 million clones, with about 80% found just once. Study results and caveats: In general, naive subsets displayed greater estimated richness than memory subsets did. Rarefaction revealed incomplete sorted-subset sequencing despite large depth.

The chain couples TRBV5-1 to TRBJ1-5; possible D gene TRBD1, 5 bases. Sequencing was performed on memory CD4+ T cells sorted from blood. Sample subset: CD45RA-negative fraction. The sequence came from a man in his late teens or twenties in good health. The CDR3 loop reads CASSPAGGSNQPQHF. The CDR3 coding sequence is TGCGCCAGCTCGCCCGCGGGGGGAAGCAATCAGCCCCAGCATTTT.